This TCR beta chain originates from a study of T cell responses to AZD1222 COVID-19 vaccine. Germline V CDR1 and CDR2: KGHSH, LQKENI. V was cut by 2 bases and J by 5 bases, with 9 bases left in between. The CDR3 runs 13 residues. Points from the study as a whole: Donors in the cohort were predominantly white British and more often female, and clonal diversity was possibly underestimated.

Worth noting for this clone: As yet, its antigen is unknown.

Pooling covered second doses at about 4 or about 12 weeks. The data were produced by immunoSEQ multiplex PCR, yet TCRdb's version contains in-frame clones alone and is incomplete. The sample holds about 120,000 clones, around 94% seen once. The source is an adult who received the AZD1222 COVID-19 vaccine. This material consisted of peripheral blood, taken 28 days after the second AZD1222 dose. The rearrangement links TRBV18 to TRBJ1-2; a weak D match, TRBD1 (6 bases). CDR3: CASSPGGDYGYTF. The CDR3 DNA reads as TGTGCCAGCTCACCAGGGGGCGATTATGGCTACACCTTC. Together with reference TRBV18 and TRBJ1-2, the CDR3 gives the full variable domain: NAGVMQNPRHLVRRRGQEARLRCSPMKGHSHVYWYRQLPEEGLKFMVYLQKENIIDESGMPKERFSAEFPKEGPSILRIQQVVRGDSAAYFCASSPGGDYGYTFGSGTRLTVV.